This T cell receptor beta chain derives from a study of shared clonotypes between healthy human individuals. Regarding the study as a whole: Read depth was anticipated to influence clonotype sharing among donors.

The CDR3 is made up of 15 amino acids. Per germline, CDR1 WNHNN and CDR2 SYGVQD (reference sequence). On this clone: What it recognizes is unknown.

Sequencing was performed with immunoSEQ multiplex PCR; in TCRdb, only in-frame clones are kept and a portion is missing. This sample has millions of clones, with roughly nine tenths found just once. This receptor was identified in a man aged 18 to 29 in good health. This chain links TRBV10-1 with TRBJ2-5, with D perhaps TRBD1 (6 bases). Judging by the DNA end, TRBJ2-7 fits better; the J call may be wrong. The sequencing sample was made of naive CD4+ T cells sorted from blood. Sample subset: CD45RA+ positively selected. CDR3 sequence (DNA): TGCGCCAGCAGTGATAAAGGAACAGGGTCAAACGAGCAGTACTTC. Amino acids: CASSDKGTGSNEQYF.